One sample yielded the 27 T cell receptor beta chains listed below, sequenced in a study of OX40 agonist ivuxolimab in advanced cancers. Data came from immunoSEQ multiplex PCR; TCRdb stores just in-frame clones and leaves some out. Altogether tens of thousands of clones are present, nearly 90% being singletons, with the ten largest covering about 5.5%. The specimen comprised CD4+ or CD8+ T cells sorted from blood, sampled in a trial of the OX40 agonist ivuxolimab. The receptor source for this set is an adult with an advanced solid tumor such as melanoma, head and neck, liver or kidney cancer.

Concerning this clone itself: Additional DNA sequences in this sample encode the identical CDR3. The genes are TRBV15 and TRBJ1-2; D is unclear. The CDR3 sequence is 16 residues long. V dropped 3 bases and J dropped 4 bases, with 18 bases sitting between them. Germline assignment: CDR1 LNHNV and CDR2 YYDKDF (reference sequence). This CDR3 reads CATSRPSQPGPYGYTF. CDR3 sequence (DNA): TGTGCCACCAGCAGGCCCTCTCAACCCGGACCCTATGGCTACACCTTC.

The CDR3 bases are TGTGCCATCCGCGGGACAGGGGGGGAGACCCAGTACTTC. It translates to CAIRGTGGETQYF. The chain carries TRBV10-3 and TRBJ2-5, with 11 bases aligning to TRBD1. The CDR3 totals 13 residues. Looked up from germline, CDR1 is ENHRY and CDR2 is SYGVKD. V shed 8 bases, J shed 5 bases, and the junction held 4 bases outside the gene matches.

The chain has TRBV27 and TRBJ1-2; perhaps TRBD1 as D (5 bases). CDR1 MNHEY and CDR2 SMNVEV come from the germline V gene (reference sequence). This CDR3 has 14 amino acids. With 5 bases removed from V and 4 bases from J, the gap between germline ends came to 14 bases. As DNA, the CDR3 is TGTGCCAGCAGTCCCCTGACTGGGGGCTATGGCTACACCTTC. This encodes CASSPLTGGYGYTF.

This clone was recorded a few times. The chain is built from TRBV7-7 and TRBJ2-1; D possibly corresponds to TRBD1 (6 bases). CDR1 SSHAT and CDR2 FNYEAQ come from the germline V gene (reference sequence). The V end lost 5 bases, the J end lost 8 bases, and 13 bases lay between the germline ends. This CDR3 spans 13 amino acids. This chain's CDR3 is CASSHRATDEQFF. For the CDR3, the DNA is TGTGCCAGCAGCCACAGGGCGACGGATGAGCAGTTCTTC.

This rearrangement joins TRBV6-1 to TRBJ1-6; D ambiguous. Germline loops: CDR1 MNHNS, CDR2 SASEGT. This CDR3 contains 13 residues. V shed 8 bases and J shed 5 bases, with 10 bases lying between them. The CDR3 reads CASFRQDNSPLHF. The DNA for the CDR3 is TGTGCCAGCTTCCGGCAGGATAATTCACCCCTCCACTTT.

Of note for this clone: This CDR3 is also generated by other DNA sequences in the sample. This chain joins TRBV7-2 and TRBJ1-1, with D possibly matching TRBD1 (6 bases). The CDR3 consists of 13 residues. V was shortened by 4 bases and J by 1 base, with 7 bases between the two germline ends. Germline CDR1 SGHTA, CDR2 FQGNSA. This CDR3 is CASSSQGNTEAFF. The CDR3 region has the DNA TGTGCCAGCAGCTCACAGGGGAACACTGAAGCTTTCTTT.

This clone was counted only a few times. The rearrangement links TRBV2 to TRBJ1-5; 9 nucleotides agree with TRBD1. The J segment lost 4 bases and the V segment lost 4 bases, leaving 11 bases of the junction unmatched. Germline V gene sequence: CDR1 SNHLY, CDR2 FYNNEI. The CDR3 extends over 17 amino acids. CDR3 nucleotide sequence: TGTGCCAGCAGTGGGACAGGGGCCCCCTCAAGGAATCAGCCCCAGCATTTT. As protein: CASSGTGAPSRNQPQHF.

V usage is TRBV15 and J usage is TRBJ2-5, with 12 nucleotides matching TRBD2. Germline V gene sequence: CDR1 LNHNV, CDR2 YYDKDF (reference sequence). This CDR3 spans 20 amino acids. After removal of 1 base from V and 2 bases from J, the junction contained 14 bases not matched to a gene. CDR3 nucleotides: TGTGCCACCAGCAGAGGCGCCCGCGGCCGAGGACTAGCGGGGCAAGAGACCCAGTACTTC. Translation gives CATSRGARGRGLAGQETQYF.

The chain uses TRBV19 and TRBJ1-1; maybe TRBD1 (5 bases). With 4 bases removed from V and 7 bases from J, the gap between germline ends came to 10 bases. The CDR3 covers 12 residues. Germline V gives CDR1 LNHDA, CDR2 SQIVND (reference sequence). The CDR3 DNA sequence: TGTGCCAGTAGTAAGGGACTAAATGAAGCTTTCTTT. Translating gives CASSKGLNEAFF.

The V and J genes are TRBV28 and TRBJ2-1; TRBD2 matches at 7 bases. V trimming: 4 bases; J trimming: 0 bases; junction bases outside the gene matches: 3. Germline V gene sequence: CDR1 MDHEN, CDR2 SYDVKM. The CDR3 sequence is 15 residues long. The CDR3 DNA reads TGTGCCAGCAGTTCGGGAGGAAGCTCCTACAATGAGCAGTTCTTC. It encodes CASSSGGSSYNEQFF. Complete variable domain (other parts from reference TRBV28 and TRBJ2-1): DVKVTQSSRYLVKRTGEKVFLECVQDMDHENMFWYRQDPGLGLRLIYFSYDVKMKEKGDIPEGYSVSREKKERFSLILESASTNQTSMYLCASSSGGSSYNEQFFGPGTRLTVL.

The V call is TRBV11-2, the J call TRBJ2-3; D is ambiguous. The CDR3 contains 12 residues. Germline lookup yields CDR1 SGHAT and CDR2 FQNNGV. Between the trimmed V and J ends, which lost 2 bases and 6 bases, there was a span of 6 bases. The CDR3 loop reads CASSLLSDTQYF. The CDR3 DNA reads TGTGCCAGCAGCTTACTTTCTGATACGCAGTATTTT.

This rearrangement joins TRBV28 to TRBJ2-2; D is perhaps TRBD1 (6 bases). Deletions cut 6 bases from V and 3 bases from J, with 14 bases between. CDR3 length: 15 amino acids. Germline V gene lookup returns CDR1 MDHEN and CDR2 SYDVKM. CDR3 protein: CASRDGGQDTGELFF. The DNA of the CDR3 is TGTGCCAGCAGAGATGGGGGACAAGACACCGGGGAGCTGTTTTTT.

The CDR3 DNA is TGTGCCAGTAGGGTTACTGGGGGGAGCTCCTACAATGAGCAGTTCTTC. This sequence encodes CASRVTGGSSYNEQFF. The rearrangement joins TRBV19 to TRBJ2-1; weak D call: TRBD2 (6 bases). This CDR3 is built from 16 residues. Trimming removed 6 bases from V and 0 bases from J, with 15 bases in between. Germline loops: CDR1 LNHDA, CDR2 SQIVND (reference sequence).

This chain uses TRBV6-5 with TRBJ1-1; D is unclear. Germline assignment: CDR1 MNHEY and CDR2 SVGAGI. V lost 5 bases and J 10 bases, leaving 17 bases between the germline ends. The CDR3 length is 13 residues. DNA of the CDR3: TGTGCCAGCAGTCCAACCACCCCGCCAGGAGCTTTCTTT. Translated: CASSPTTPPGAFF.

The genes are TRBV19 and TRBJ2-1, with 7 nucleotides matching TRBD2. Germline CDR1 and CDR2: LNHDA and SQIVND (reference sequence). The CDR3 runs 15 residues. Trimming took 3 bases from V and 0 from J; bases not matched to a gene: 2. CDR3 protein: CASSIASGSYNEQFF. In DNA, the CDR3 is TGTGCCAGTAGTATTGCTAGCGGCTCCTACAATGAGCAGTTCTTC.

In DNA form, the CDR3 reads TGCGCCAGCAGCTTGGCCACTAGCGGGGCAGATACGCAGTATTTT. It translates to CASSLATSGADTQYF. V is TRBV5-1 and J is TRBJ2-3; 10 nucleotides agree with TRBD2. The CDR3 consists of 15 residues. CDR1 and CDR2 from the germline V gene are SGHRS and YFSETQ. V was pared by 0 bases and J by 4 bases, with 2 bases of the junction left unmatched.

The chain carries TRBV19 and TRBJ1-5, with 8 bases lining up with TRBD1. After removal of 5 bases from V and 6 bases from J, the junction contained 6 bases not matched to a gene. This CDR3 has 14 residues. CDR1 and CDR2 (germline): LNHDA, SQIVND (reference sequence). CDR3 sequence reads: CASSPDRAIQPQHF. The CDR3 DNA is TGTGCCAGTAGTCCGGACAGGGCTATTCAGCCCCAGCATTTT.

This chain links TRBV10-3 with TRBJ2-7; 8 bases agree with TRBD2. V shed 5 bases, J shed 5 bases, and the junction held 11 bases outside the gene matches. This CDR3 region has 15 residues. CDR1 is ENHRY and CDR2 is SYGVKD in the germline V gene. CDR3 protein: CAISLGGGRIDEQYF. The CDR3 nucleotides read TGTGCCATCAGTCTTGGCGGGGGGCGAATCGACGAGCAGTACTTC.

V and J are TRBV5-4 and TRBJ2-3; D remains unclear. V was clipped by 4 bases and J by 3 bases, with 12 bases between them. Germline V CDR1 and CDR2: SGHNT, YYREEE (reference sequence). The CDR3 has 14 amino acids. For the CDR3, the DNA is TGTGCCAGCAGCGCACGGACGGAAACAGATACGCAGTATTTT. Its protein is CASSARTETDTQYF.

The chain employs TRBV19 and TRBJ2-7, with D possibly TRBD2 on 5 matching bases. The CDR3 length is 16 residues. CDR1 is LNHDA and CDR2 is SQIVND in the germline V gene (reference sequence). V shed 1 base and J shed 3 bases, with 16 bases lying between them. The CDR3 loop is CASSIASAGVLYEQYF. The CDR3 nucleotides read TGTGCCAGTAGTATAGCTTCGGCCGGGGTTCTCTACGAGCAGTACTTC.

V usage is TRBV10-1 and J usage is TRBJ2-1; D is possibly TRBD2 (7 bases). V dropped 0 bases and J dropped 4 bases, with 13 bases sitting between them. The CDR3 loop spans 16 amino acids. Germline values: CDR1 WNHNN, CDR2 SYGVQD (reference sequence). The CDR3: CASSESRGGLYNEQFF. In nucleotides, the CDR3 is TGCGCCAGCAGTGAGTCTCGAGGGGGACTATACAATGAGCAGTTCTTC.

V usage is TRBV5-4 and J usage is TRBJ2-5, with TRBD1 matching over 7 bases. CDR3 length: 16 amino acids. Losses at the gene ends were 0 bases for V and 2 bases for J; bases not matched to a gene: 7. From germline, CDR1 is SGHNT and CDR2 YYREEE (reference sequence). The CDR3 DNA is TGTGCCAGCAGCTTGGCAGTGGCACAGGGGCAAGAGACCCAGTACTTC. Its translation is CASSLAVAQGQETQYF.

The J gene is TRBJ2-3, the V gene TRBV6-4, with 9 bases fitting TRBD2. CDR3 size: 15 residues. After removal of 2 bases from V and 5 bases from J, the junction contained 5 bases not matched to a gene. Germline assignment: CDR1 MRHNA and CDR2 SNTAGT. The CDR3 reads CASSDGASGVDTQYF. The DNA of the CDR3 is TGTGCCAGCAGTGACGGGGCTAGCGGGGTAGATACGCAGTATTTT.

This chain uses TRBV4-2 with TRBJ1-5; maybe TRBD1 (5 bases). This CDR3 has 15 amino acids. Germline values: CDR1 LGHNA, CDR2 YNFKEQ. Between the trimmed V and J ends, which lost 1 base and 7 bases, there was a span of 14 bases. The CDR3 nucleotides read TGTGCCAGCAGCCAAGTCGCAGGGTCTGGACAGCCCCAGCATTTT. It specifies CASSQVAGSGQPQHF.

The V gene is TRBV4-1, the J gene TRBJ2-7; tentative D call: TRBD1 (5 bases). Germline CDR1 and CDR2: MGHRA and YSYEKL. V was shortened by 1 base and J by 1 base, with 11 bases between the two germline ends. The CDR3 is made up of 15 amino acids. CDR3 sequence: CASSQAWTRSYEQYF. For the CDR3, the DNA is TGCGCCAGCAGCCAAGCTTGGACACGGTCCTACGAGCAGTACTTC.

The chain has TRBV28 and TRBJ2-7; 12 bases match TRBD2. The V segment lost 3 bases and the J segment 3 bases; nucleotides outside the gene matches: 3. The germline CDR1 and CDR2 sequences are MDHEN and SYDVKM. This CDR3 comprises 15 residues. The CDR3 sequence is CASSFTSGGIYEQYF. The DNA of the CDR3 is TGTGCCAGCAGTTTCACTAGCGGGGGGATCTACGAGCAGTACTTC.

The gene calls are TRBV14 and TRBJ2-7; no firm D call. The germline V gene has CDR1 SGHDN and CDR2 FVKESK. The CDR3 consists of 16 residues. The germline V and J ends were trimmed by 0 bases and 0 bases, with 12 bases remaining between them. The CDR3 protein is CASSQDHAARSYEQYF. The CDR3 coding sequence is TGTGCCAGCAGCCAAGATCATGCGGCTCGCTCCTACGAGCAGTACTTC.